This TCR beta chain was retrieved from a study of response to subunit inactivated influenza vaccine. Whole-study results and caveats: Only a handful of new T cells, the authors suggested, are recruited with each seasonal influenza vaccination.

This clonotype was seen more than once but under ten times. Its matching antigen is unknown. The CDR3 sequence is 18 residues long. V shed 1 base and J shed 1 base, with 20 bases lying between them. In germline, CDR1 is LNHDA, CDR2 SQIVND (reference sequence). TCRdb reprocessed the RT-PCR reads with MiXCR, giving one entry per CDR3 protein. The sample gives roughly 650,000 distinct CDR3 sequences, 15% to 18% of which show up once; roughly 12% is in the top ten. The sample here was PBMCs from blood, taken about 13 days after vaccination. V is TRBV19 and J is TRBJ2-7; D is undetermined. The receptor comes from a man between 50 and 59 years old who received an inactivated influenza vaccine. For the CDR3, the DNA is TGTGCCAGTAGTATAGCGTGGGCGGCGATCCCACCATCCTACGAGCAGTACTTC. This translates into CASSIAWAAIPPSYEQYF.